This T cell receptor (beta chain) was obtained from a study of OX40 agonist ivuxolimab in advanced cancers. About the research overall: Dose-escalation subjects each had hepatocellular carcinoma, melanoma, renal cell or head and neck cancer.

V shed 6 bases and J shed 9 bases, with 15 bases lying between them. Germline V gene lookup returns CDR1 DFQATT and CDR2 SNEGSKA (reference sequence). This CDR3 is 11 amino acids long. This clone was recorded only once. As yet, its antigen is unknown. Study results and caveats: The study observed clonal expansion of CD4+ and CD8+ blood T cells by week 6 at 0.1 to 3.0 mg/kg.

Assay: immunoSEQ multiplex PCR; the TCRdb copy retains only in-frame clones and omits some. The sample contains fewer than 80,000 clones, approximately 83% of which appear only once. The sequence was collected from an adult with an advanced solid tumor such as melanoma, head and neck, liver or kidney cancer. The sample consisted of CD4+ or CD8+ T cells sorted from blood, taken in a trial of the OX40 agonist ivuxolimab. The rearrangement uses TRBV20-1 and TRBJ2-7; a weak D match, TRBD2 (7 bases). In DNA form, the CDR3 reads TGCAGTGCGGTGGGGGGGCAAGGGCAGTACTTC. Translation gives CSAVGGQGQYF.